Below, one T cell receptor beta chain is given with its context. The sample comes from a study of cytomegalovirus exposure and HLA in healthy donors. The PCR had 60 Vbeta and 13 Jbeta primers. Profiling relied on immunoSEQ multiplex PCR, and the TCRdb table lists in-frame clones only, not all of them. The table records roughly 200,000 clones, around 85% of them present only once. In germline, CDR1 is SGHTA, CDR2 FQGNSA. V was clipped by 2 bases and J by 4 bases, with 6 bases between them. The CDR3 covers 12 residues. The gene calls are TRBV7-2 and TRBJ2-7; D is undetermined. The sample comprised PBMCs. The sequence was collected from a woman in her 50s in good health and CMV-seronegative. The CDR3 reads CASSLTAYEQYF. The CDR3 DNA reads as TGTGCCAGCAGCTTAACAGCATACGAGCAGTACTTC.